This T cell receptor beta chain was found in a study of blood T cell repertoires in COVID-19. Looking at the study overall: Samples representing acute and convalescent COVID-19 were sourced from the United States, Italy and Spain. Sample material is recorded as cDNA or gDNA derived from T cells, B-cell-depleted T cells, or PBMCs.

This clone occurred many times. A junction end diverges from the germline sequence, so it may reflect a read error. Per the original methods: The authors estimated nucleated cell counts from reference gene primer amplification. Here immunoSEQ multiplex PCR was the method, and the copy in TCRdb shows in-frame clones only, minus some. The DNA gave D and trimming, while V, J and clone size come from that table. The sample yields roughly 49,000 clones, under 70% seen once. This sequence originates from a woman in her 70s with acute or convalescent COVID-19. The sample consisted of peripheral blood.

This CDR3 is CASSDRFPTNTQYF. CDR3 in DNA: TGTGCCAGCAGTGATCGCTTCCCCACAAATACGCAGTATTTT. The rearrangement joins TRBV25-1 to TRBJ2-3; no clear D gene. This CDR3 is 14 amino acids long. Germline V gene lookup returns CDR1 MGHDK and CDR2 SYGVNS.